One sample yielded the 23 T cell receptor beta chains listed below, sequenced in a study of breast tumors, draining lymph nodes, adjacent tissues. Samples came from axillary lymph nodes draining the breast cancer. TCRdb passed the multiplex PCR reads through MiXCR, listing each CDR3 protein once. The data show fewer than 200,000 distinct CDR3 sequences, around 33% seen once. Sequencing used axillary lymph node tissue. The receptor source for this set is a female donor with breast cancer. Some clones in this sample may be carry-over from other donors' samples.

At least ten counts were recorded for this clonotype. The chain recombines TRBV20-1 with TRBJ2-5; tentatively, D is TRBD2 (5 bases). Trimming cost V 0 bases and J 5 bases, with 16 bases left between them. Per the germline V gene, CDR1 is DFQATT and CDR2 is SNEGSKA (reference sequence). The CDR3 totals 15 residues. CDR3 loop: CSARDRTPVLETQYF. CDR3 DNA sequence: TGCAGTGCTAGAGACAGGACTCCGGTCCTGGAGACCCAGTACTTC.

As regards this clonotype: This CDR3 fails to terminate in the conserved phenylalanine or tryptophan, so it likely reflects a read error. The chain carries TRBV9 and TRBJ1-2; D is undetermined. The CDR3 covers 13 residues. Germline V CDR1 and CDR2: SGDLS, YYNGEE. V was cut by 4 bases and J by 7 bases, with 14 bases left in between. For the CDR3, the DNA is TGTGCCAGCAGCACTGGACGGTTGAGTGGCTACACCTCC. It specifies CASSTGRLSGYTS.

This clonotype was observed at least ten times. The J gene is TRBJ2-5, the V gene TRBV10-3; 10 nucleotides align to TRBD2. This CDR3 contains 15 residues. V was clipped by 4 bases and J by 5 bases; unmatched bases: 7. From germline, CDR1 is ENHRY and CDR2 SYGVKD. The CDR3 DNA follows: TGTGCCATCAGTGGTCGAGCGGGGGGGCCGGAGACCCAGTACTTC. This encodes CAISGRAGGPETQYF.

This clonotype was seen only once. V usage is TRBV2 and J usage is TRBJ2-1, with 14 bases identical to TRBD2. Germline-derived CDR1 and CDR2 are SNHLY and FYNNEI. V was pared by 4 bases and J by 12 bases, with 8 bases of the junction left unmatched. The CDR3 loop spans 15 amino acids. CDR3 in DNA: TGTGCCAGCAGTGGGACTAGCGGGGGGACAGATACGCAGTTCTTC. Translated, it gives CASSGTSGGTDTQFF. The full variable domain, its missing parts supplied by reference TRBV2 and TRBJ2-1, is EPEVTQTPSHQVTQMGQEVILRCVPISNHLYFYWYRQILGQKVEFLVSFYNNEISEKSEIFDDQFSVERPDGSNFTLKIRSTKLEDSAMYFCASSGTSGGTDTQFFGPGTRLTVL.

For this clonotype: A much larger clone differs by one base, so this may be a read error. The CDR3 sequence is CASSLGGAKVAQHF. CDR3 nucleotide sequence: TGTGCCAGCAGCTTGGGCGGGGCCAAGGTGGCCCAGCATTTT. V and J are TRBV5-5 and TRBJ1-5; D perhaps matches TRBD1 (5 bases). CDR3 length: 14 amino acids. Trimming removed 0 bases from V and 11 bases from J, with 15 bases in between. CDR1 SGHKS and CDR2 YYEKEE come from the germline V gene (reference sequence).

The rearrangement joins TRBV13 to TRBJ1-2; D is unresolved. The V end was cut by 1 base, the J end by 0 bases, with 9 bases between. This CDR3 contains 15 residues. Germline V gene data show CDR1 as PRHDT and CDR2 as FYEKMQ (reference sequence). CDR3 DNA: TGTGCCAGCAGCTTAGTTGACGGATCTAACTATGGCTACACCTTC. This gives the protein CASSLVDGSNYGYTF.

With regard to this clonotype: Given a much more abundant clone one base away, this may be a read error. The CDR3 nucleotides are TGTGCCAGCAGTTTCACCTACTATGGCTACACCTTC. Translating gives CASSFTYYGYTF. The rearrangement uses TRBV12-3 or TRBV12-4 and TRBJ1-2, with D hard to call. There are 12 residues in the CDR3. V lost 3 bases and J lost 3, with 5 bases in between.

Ten or more counts support this clonotype. This chain uses TRBV5-6 with TRBJ1-1; the D gene is possibly TRBD1 (5 bases). Per the germline V gene, CDR1 is SGHDT and CDR2 is YYEEEE. Between the trimmed V and J ends, which lost 0 bases and 1 base, there was a span of 7 bases. This CDR3 spans 14 amino acids. As DNA, the CDR3 is TGTGCCAGCAGCTTGGGGGGCCGGAACACTGAAGCTTTCTTT. This sequence encodes CASSLGGRNTEAFF.

Note on this clonotype: Relative to the germline gene, one junction end is altered; a read error may explain this. The V gene is TRBV20-1, the J gene TRBJ1-6; 7 bases agree with TRBD1. The CDR3 covers 13 residues. Germline CDR1 and CDR2: DFQATT and SNEGSKA (reference sequence). CDR3 nucleotides: TGCAGTGCTCGACAGGGCCTCAATTCACCCTTCCACTTT. Encoded protein: CSARQGLNSPFHF.

The table lists this clonotype with a count of one. The genes are TRBV11-2 and TRBJ2-2; possible D gene TRBD1, 5 bases. This CDR3 is built from 15 residues. Germline CDR1 and CDR2: SGHAT and FQNNGV. With 2 bases removed from V and 1 base from J, the gap between germline ends came to 8 bases. In DNA, the CDR3 is TGTGCCAGCAGCTTACTCACAGGGAACACCGGGGAGCTGTTTTTT. Protein: CASSLLTGNTGELFF.

Many counts were recorded for this clonotype. J is TRBJ1-3 and V is TRBV2; D uncertain. Trimming took 5 bases from V and 0 from J, leaving 8 bases between them. The germline gives CDR1 SNHLY, CDR2 FYNNEI. There are 14 residues in the CDR3. CDR3 DNA: TGTGCCAGCAGTACCCCGATCTCTGGAAACACCATATATTTT. Its protein product is CASSTPISGNTIYF.

In its sample, this clonotype was seen many times. V and J are TRBV5-4 and TRBJ2-1; the D gene is possibly TRBD2 (5 bases). Germline loops: CDR1 SGHNT, CDR2 YYREEE (reference sequence). V shed 0 bases and J shed 6 bases, with 10 bases lying between them. The CDR3 totals 14 residues. The CDR3 coding sequence is TGTGCCAGCAGCTTGGATTTGGGAGTCAATGAGCAGTTCTTC. This translates into CASSLDLGVNEQFF.

Concerning this clonotype: One end of the junction does not line up with germline, which may come from a read error. This sequence joins TRBV24-1 and TRBJ1-1, with 7 bases that match TRBD1. Germline V lookup: CDR1 KGHDR, CDR2 SFDVKD. This CDR3 spans 14 amino acids. The CDR3 sequence is CATSEGTGATEALF. DNA of the CDR3: TGTGCCACCAGTGAGGGAACAGGGGCCACTGAAGCTCTCTTT.

V and J are TRBV29-1 and TRBJ1-3; D is uncertain. The ends were cut back, 4 bases at V and 1 base at J, with 8 bases in the middle. The CDR3 runs 13 residues. The V gene's germline CDR1 is SQVTM and CDR2 ANQGSEA. CDR3 coding DNA: TGCAGCGTTGGATATTCTTCTGGAAACACCATATATTTT. This encodes CSVGYSSGNTIYF.

V usage is TRBV12-2 and J usage is TRBJ1-3; the table names TRBD1, a call not compared with the DNA. TRBV12-2 is assigned pseudogene status. CDR3 length: 19 residues. The CDR3 is CASRPFKSGRTGSGNTIYF. The CDR3, as DNA: TGTGCAAGTCGCCCCTTTAAATCCGGTCGGACAGGGTCTGGAAACACCATATATTTT.

This clonotype showed up many times. The DNA of the CDR3 is TGCAGTGCTAGGGCCCTCAGTCGGAGCTCCTACAATGAGCAGTTCTTC. Residues: CSARALSRSSYNEQFF. V and J are TRBV20-1 and TRBJ2-1; D gene uncertain. The germline V and J ends were trimmed by 3 bases and 0 bases, with 15 bases remaining between them. Germline CDR1 is DFQATT and CDR2 is SNEGSKA (reference sequence). The CDR3 totals 16 residues.

The chain couples TRBV7-8 to TRBJ1-2, with D unresolved. V was cut by 3 bases and J by 12 bases, with 17 bases left in between. Germline V lookup: CDR1 SGHVS, CDR2 FQNEAQ. The length of the CDR3 is 13 residues. Here the CDR3 reads CASSFQTSSGNTF. The CDR3 region has the DNA TGTGCCAGCAGCTTTCAGACGAGCTCTGGAAACACCTTC.

There are many counts of this clonotype. The J gene is TRBJ2-5, the V gene TRBV19; unclear D gene. V shed 3 bases and J shed 2 bases, with 7 bases lying between them. Per germline, CDR1 LNHDA and CDR2 SQIVND (reference sequence). There are 13 residues in the CDR3. The CDR3 DNA sequence: TGTGCCAGTAGTATCCAGGCTCAAGAGACCCAGTACTTC. Its protein is CASSIQAQETQYF.

This clonotype was detected once. One end of the junction varies from germline; a read error may be responsible. The chain has TRBV4-1 and TRBJ1-2; 9 bases map to TRBD1. CDR3 length: 16 amino acids. CDR1 is MGHRA, CDR2 YSYEKL, per germline. The CDR3 reads CASSPGQGQGRDGYTF. CDR3 nucleotides: TGTGCCAGCAGCCCGGGACAGGGACAGGGTAGGGATGGCTACACCTTC.

This clonotype appeared many times. The rearrangement uses TRBV2 and TRBJ2-6; TRBD1 might be the D (6 bases). From germline, CDR1 is SNHLY and CDR2 FYNNEI. V was shortened by 4 bases and J by 6 bases, with 16 bases between the two germline ends. The CDR3 runs 16 residues. The CDR3 nucleotides read TGTGCCAGCAGTGGTTTCCGCAGGGGAGAGGCCAACGTCCTGACTTTC. Translating gives CASSGFRRGEANVLTF.

The chain joins TRBV6-1 to TRBJ2-3; 7 bases fit TRBD1. Germline V lookup: CDR1 MNHNS, CDR2 SASEGT. Trimming cost V 5 bases and J 2 bases; bases outside gene matches: 7. This CDR3 comprises 15 residues. CDR3 region: CASSQGDTYTDTQYF. CDR3 nucleotides: TGTGCCAGCAGTCAGGGGGACACCTACACAGATACGCAGTATTTT.

This clonotype was counted once. A much larger clone sits a single nucleotide away, making a read error possible. The chain recombines TRBV3-1 with TRBJ1-4; no firm D call. CDR1 is LGHDT and CDR2 is YNNKEL in the germline V gene (reference sequence). This CDR3 spans 14 amino acids. The V and J ends lost 6 bases and 4 bases respectively, with 12 bases between them. The CDR3 here is CASRPLGSNEKLFF. In DNA, the CDR3 is TGTGCCAGCAGGCCCTTGGGCAGTAATGAAAAACTGTTTTTT.

This clonotype was observed at least ten times. The chain has TRBV28 and TRBJ2-7; maybe TRBD1 (5 bases). Deletions cut 5 bases from V and 4 bases from J, with 15 bases between. In germline, CDR1 is MDHEN, CDR2 SYDVKM. The CDR3 spans 14 residues. The CDR3 here is CASSADRAPYEQYF. In nucleotides, the CDR3 is TGTGCCAGCAGTGCCGACAGAGCACCTTACGAGCAGTACTTC.